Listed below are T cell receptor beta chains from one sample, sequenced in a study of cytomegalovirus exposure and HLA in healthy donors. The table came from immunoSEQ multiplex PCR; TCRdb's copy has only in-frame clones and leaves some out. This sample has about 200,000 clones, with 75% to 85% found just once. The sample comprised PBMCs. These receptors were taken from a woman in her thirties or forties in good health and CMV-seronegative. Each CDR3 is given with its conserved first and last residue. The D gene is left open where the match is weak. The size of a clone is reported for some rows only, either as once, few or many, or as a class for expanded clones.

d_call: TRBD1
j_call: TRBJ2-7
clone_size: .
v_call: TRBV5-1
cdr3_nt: TGCGCCAGCAGGGGAACAGGGGTGGCCTACGAGCAGTACTTC
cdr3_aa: CASRGTGVAYEQYF

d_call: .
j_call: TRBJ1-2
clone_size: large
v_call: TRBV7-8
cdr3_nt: TGTGCCAGCAGGAGGCCGCCCGGTGGCTACACCTTC
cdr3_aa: CASRRPPGGYTF

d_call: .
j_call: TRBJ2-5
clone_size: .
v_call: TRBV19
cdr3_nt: TGTGCCAGTAGTATAAACGGGGAGTTGGCCCAGTACTTC
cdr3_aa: CASSINGELAQYF

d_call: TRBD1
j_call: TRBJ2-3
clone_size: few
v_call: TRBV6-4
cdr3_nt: TGTGCCAGCAGTGGACAGGGAGGCACAGATACGCAGTATTTT
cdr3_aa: CASSGQGGTDTQYF

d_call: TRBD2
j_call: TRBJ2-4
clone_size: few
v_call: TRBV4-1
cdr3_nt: TGCGCCAGCAGCCAAGGGGGGGGAACAGGTGGGGCCAAAAACATTCAGTACTTC
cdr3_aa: CASSQGGGTGGAKNIQYF

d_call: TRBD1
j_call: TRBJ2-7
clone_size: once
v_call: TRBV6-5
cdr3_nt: TGTGCCAGCAGGCCCCCCGGGACAGGGGGGTGGGAGCAGTACTTC
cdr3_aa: CASRPPGTGGWEQYF

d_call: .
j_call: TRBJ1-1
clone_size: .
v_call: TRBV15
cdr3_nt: TGTGCCACCAGCAGAGATCAGGGGAGGAACACTGAAGCTTTCTTT
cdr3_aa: CATSRDQGRNTEAFF

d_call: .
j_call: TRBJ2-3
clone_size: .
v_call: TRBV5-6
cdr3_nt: TGTGCCAGCAGCTTGGGCAGGGGGGCAGATACGCAGTATTTT
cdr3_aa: CASSLGRGADTQYF

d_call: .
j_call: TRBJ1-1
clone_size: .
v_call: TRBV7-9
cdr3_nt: TGTTCCAGCAGCCTTCTAAACACTGAAGCTTTCTTT
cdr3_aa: CSSSLLNTEAFF

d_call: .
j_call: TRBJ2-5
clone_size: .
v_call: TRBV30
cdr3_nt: TGTGCCCGAACGACTGGGGAGACCCAGTACTTC
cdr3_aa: CARTTGETQYF

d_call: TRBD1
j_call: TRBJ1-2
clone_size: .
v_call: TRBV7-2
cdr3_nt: TGTGCCAGCACGAAAAGGACAGGGGGTGACTATGGCTACACCTTC
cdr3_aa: CASTKRTGGDYGYTF

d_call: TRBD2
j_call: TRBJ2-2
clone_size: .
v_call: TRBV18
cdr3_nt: TGTGCCAGCTCACCACCCCCCGGGAGGTACACCGGGGAGCTGTTTTTT
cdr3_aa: CASSPPPGRYTGELFF

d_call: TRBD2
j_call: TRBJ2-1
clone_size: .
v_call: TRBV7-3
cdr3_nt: TGTGCCAGCAGCCTCCCGGCTGTAGCGGGAGGAAACAATGAGCAGTTCTTC
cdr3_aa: CASSLPAVAGGNNEQFF

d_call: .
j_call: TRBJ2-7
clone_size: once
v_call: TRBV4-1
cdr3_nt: TGCGCCAGCAGCCAAGAGGGCTACGCCTACGAGCAGTACTTC
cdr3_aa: CASSQEGYAYEQYF

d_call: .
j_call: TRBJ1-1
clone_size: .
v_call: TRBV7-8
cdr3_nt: TGTGCCAGCAGCCGACCTTTTACAGTCGAAGCTTTCTTT
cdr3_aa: CASSRPFTVEAFF

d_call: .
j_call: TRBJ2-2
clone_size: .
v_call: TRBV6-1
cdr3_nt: TGTGCCACCTCCCCCGTACTACTACAAGGGGAGCTGTTTTTT
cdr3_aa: CATSPVLLQGELFF

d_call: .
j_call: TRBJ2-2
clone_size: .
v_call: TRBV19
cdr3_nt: TGTGCCAGTAGTATAGCTGGCAACACCGGGGAGCTGTTTTTT
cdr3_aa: CASSIAGNTGELFF

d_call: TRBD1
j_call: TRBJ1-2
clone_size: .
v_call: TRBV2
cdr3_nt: TGTGCCAGCAGACCCGACAGGGCTGGCTACACCTTC
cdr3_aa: CASRPDRAGYTF

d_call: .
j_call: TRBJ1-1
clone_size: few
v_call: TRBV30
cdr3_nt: TGTGCCTGGAGTGTATCCCAGAACACTGAAGCTTTCTTT
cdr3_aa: CAWSVSQNTEAFF

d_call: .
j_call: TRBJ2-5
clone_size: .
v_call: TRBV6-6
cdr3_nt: TGTGCCAGCAGTCGGACACAGTACCAAGAGACCCAGTACTTC
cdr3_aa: CASSRTQYQETQYF

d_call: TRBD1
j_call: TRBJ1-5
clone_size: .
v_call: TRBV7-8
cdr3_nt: TGTGCCAGCAGCACCGATCAGGGGGTTTCGGGCAATCAGCCCCAGCATTTT
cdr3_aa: CASSTDQGVSGNQPQHF

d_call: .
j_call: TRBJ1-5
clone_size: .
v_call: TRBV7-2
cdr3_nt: TGTGCCAGCAGCTTAGCTGGAGCCTCCGCCAGCAATCAGCCCCAGCATTTT
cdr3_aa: CASSLAGASASNQPQHF

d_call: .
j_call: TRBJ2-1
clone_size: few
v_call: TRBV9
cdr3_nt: TGTGCCAGCAGCGCTAACTACAATGAGCAGTTCTTC
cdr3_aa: CASSANYNEQFF

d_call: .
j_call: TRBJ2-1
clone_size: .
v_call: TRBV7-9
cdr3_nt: TGTGCCAGCAGCCCAATCGGGAGCTCCTACAATGAGCAGTTCTTC
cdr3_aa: CASSPIGSSYNEQFF

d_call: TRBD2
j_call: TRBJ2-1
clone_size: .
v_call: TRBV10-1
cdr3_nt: TGCGCCAGCAGTCCGGGACTAGCGGGAGGGCTCTTCTTC
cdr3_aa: CASSPGLAGGLFF

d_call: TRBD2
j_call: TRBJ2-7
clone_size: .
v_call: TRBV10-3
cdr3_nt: TGTGCCACCAGCGGGAGGGCCGGTATCAACGAGCAGTACTTC
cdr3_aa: CATSGRAGINEQYF

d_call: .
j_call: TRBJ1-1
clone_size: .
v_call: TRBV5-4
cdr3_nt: TGTGCCAGCAGCCACACCCCAGGGGAGGGAGAAACTGAAGCTTTCTTT
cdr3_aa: CASSHTPGEGETEAFF

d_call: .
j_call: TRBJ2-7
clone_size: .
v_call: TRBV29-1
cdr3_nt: TGCAGCGTGGGGCACCAATCCTACGAGCAGTACTTC
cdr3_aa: CSVGHQSYEQYF

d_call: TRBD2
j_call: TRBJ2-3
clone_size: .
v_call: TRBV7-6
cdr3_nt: TGTGCCAGCAGCATGGGACTAGCGGGCACAGATACGCAGTATTTT
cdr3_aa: CASSMGLAGTDTQYF

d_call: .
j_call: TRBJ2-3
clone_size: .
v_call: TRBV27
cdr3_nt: TGTGCCAGCAGTCGTTACCTCACTGACACTAGCACAGATACGCAGTATTTT
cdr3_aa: CASSRYLTDTSTDTQYF

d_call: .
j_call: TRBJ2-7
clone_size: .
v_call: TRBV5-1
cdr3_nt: TGCGCCAGCAGGTTGGAGCCGGGAACCATCTACGAGCAGTACTTC
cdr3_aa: CASRLEPGTIYEQYF

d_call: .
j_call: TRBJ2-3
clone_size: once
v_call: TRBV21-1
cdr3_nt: TGTGCCAGCGAACGGAGTAGCACAGATACGCAGTATTTT
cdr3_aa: CASERSSTDTQYF

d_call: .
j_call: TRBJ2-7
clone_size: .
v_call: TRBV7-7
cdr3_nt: TGTGCCAGCAGCCCCGGGTTCACCCATGGCGAGCAGTACTTC
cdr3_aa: CASSPGFTHGEQYF

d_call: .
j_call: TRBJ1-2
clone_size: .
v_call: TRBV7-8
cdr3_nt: TGTGCCAGCAGCTCAGGGACTCTTCCGAGGGGCTACACCTTC
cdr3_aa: CASSSGTLPRGYTF

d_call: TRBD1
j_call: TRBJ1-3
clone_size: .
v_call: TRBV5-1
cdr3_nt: TGCGCCAGCAGCTCCGGGACAGCCTCTGGAAACACCATATATTTT
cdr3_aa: CASSSGTASGNTIYF

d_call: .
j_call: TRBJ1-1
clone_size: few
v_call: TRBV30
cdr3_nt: TGTGCCTGGAGTATGGACAGTACTGAAGCTTTCTTT
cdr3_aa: CAWSMDSTEAFF

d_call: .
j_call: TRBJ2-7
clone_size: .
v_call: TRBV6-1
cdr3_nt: TGTGCCAGCAGCCCGACAGGCTACGAGCAGTACTTC
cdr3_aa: CASSPTGYEQYF

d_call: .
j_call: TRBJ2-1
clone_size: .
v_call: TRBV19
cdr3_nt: TGTGCCAGTAGTATAGTCGGCCCTAGCTTGGGAAATGAGCAGTTCTTC
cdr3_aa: CASSIVGPSLGNEQFF

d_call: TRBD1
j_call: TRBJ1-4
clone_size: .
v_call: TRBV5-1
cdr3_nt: TGCGCCAGCAGCCTGTGGACAGGGAATGAAAAACTGTTTTTT
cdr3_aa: CASSLWTGNEKLFF

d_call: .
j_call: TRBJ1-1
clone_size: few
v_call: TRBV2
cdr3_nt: TGTGCCAGCAGTGAATTCGGACTCGGCACTGAAGCTTTCTTT
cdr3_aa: CASSEFGLGTEAFF

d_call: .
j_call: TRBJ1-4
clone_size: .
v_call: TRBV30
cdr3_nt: TGTGCCTGGACCCGGGGTTTCGGTGAAAAACTGTTTTTT
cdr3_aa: CAWTRGFGEKLFF

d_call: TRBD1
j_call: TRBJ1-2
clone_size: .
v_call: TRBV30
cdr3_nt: TGTGCCTGGAGTCCAGGGGGCGGTTACACCTTC
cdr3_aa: CAWSPGGGYTF

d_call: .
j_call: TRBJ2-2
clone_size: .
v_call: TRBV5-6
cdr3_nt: TGTGCCAGCAGCCATGGAGGGGCGAACACCGGGGAGCTGTTTTTT
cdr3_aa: CASSHGGANTGELFF

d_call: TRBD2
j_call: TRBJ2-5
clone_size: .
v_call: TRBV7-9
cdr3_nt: TGTGCCAGCAGTCATCCCCAGGGACTAGCGGGAGAGACCCAGTACTTC
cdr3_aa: CASSHPQGLAGETQYF

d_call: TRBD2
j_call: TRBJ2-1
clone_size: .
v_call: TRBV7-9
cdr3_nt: TGTGCCAGCAGCTTATCGGCGGGAGGATTTGCTGAGCAGTTCTTC
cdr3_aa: CASSLSAGGFAEQFF

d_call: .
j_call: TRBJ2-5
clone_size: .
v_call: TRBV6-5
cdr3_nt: TGTGCCAGCAGTCCGACTAGGAGACAAGAGACCCAGTACTTC
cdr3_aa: CASSPTRRQETQYF

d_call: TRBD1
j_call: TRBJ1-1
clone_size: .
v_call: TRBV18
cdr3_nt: TGTGCCAGCTCACCGAGACAGGGAAGGCCTGACACTGAAGCTTTCTTT
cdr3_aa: CASSPRQGRPDTEAFF

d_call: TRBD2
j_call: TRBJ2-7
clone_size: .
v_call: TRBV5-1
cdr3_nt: TGCGCCAGCAGCCCGGGGGGGGCCGACTACGAGCAGTACTTC
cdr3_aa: CASSPGGADYEQYF

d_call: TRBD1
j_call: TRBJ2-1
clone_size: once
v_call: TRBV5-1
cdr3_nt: TGCGCCAGCAGCTTGGTACGGACCCAGGGACAGGGCCTTCACAATGAGCAGTTCTTC
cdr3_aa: CASSLVRTQGQGLHNEQFF

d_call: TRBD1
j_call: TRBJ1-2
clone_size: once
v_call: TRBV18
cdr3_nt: TGTGCCAGCTCAGAGGGGGCTGACTATGGCTACACCTTC
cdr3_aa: CASSEGADYGYTF

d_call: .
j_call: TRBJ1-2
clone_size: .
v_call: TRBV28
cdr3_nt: TGTGCCAGCAGTTCAGGGCGGATTCCTTATGGCTACACCTTC
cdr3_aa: CASSSGRIPYGYTF

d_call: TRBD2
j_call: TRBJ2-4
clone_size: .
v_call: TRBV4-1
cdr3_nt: TGCGCCAGCAGCCAAGATCGGGAGCGGGAGTTCAAAAACATTCAGTACTTC
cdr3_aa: CASSQDREREFKNIQYF

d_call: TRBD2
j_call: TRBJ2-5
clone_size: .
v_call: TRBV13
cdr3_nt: TGTGCCAGCAGTTCTAGCGGGAGGGTGGGGGAGACCCAGTACTTC
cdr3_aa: CASSSSGRVGETQYF